The 8 T cell receptor beta chains below all came from one sample that was sequenced in a study of radiation and T cells in renal cell carcinoma. The data were produced by immunoSEQ multiplex PCR, yet TCRdb's version contains in-frame clones alone and is incomplete. The sample includes 120,000 or so clones, 81% of them seen just once. Documented time point: blood 2 weeks post-SBRT. As for treatment: 15 Gy SBRT to primary tumor, nephrectomy 4 weeks later. This specimen consisted of blood, obtained from a patient whose treatment included radiotherapy and nephrectomy. The receptors were gathered from a man aged 50 to 59 with renal cell carcinoma.

The chain uses TRBV30 and TRBJ2-5, with 9 bases that match TRBD2. The V and J ends lost 3 bases and 5 bases, in that order; junction bases with no gene match: 1. This CDR3 comprises 12 residues. Germline V gene lookup returns CDR1 GTSNPN and CDR2 SVGIG (reference sequence). CDR3 residues: CAWRTSGETQYF. CDR3 bases: TGTGCCTGGAGGACTAGCGGTGAGACCCAGTACTTC.

The rearrangement uses TRBV7-2 and TRBJ2-1, with a tentative D call TRBD2 (6 bases). The V end was cut by 1 base, the J end by 3 bases, with 10 bases between. This CDR3 has 15 residues. Per the germline V gene, CDR1 is SGHTA and CDR2 is FQGNSA. The CDR3, as DNA: TGTGCCAGCAGCTTAGAGCGGGCCAGCTACAATGAGCAGTTCTTC. As protein: CASSLERASYNEQFF.

The rearrangement links TRBV9 to TRBJ1-4; D perhaps matches TRBD1 (5 bases). The germline gives CDR1 SGDLS, CDR2 YYNGEE. This CDR3 has 15 amino acids. Trimming pared 3 bases from V and 5 bases from J, leaving 14 bases between. The DNA for the CDR3 is TGTGCCAGCAGCGCAGGCATGGGGGGAAATGAAAAACTGTTTTTT. Translated: CASSAGMGGNEKLFF.

This clone was counted a few times. This chain uses TRBV5-5 with TRBJ2-5; D remains ambiguous. The CDR3 sequence is 16 residues long. V was trimmed by 0 bases and J by 2 bases, leaving 14 bases between them. Germline V lookup: CDR1 SGHKS, CDR2 YYEKEE (reference sequence). The CDR3 here is CASSLEFGPYQETQYF. CDR3 coding DNA: TGTGCCAGCAGCTTGGAGTTCGGTCCCTATCAAGAGACCCAGTACTTC.

This clone was counted a few times. V gene TRBV2 combines with J gene TRBJ2-7; 7 bases align to TRBD1. The germline V gene has CDR1 SNHLY and CDR2 FYNNEI. This CDR3 comprises 13 residues. After removal of 11 bases from V and 6 bases from J, the junction contained 13 bases not matched to a gene. The chain's CDR3 is CAGIRGQLGEQYF. The CDR3 bases are TGTGCCGGAATTAGGGGGCAGTTAGGCGAGCAGTACTTC.

This chain connects TRBV28 to TRBJ2-7, with D unclear. This CDR3 is built from 15 residues. V was shortened by 7 bases and J by 0 bases, with 16 bases between the two germline ends. Germline V lookup: CDR1 MDHEN, CDR2 SYDVKM. CDR3 region: CASNPGTSNSYEQYF. CDR3 bases: TGTGCCAGCAACCCCGGAACAAGCAACTCCTACGAGCAGTACTTC.

To note about this clone: The sample carries other DNA sequences with the same CDR3. The rearrangement joins TRBV7-2 to TRBJ2-3; 9 positions agree with TRBD2. Germline assignment: CDR1 SGHTA and CDR2 FQGNSA. The CDR3 spans 15 residues. V was pared by 6 bases and J by 1 base, with 5 bases of the junction left unmatched. The CDR3 DNA follows: TGTGCCAGCAGACCGAGACTAGCGGGCACAGATACGCAGTATTTT. Residues: CASRPRLAGTDTQYF.

The rearrangement joins TRBV7-6 to TRBJ2-1; D is uncertain. The CDR3 is made up of 12 amino acids. The germline V gene encodes CDR1 SGHVS and CDR2 FNYEAQ. V was cut by 3 bases and J by 7 bases, with 7 bases left in between. Written as DNA, the CDR3 is TGTGCCAGCAGCTTGGTGGATAATGAGCAGTTCTTC. This translates into CASSLVDNEQFF.